This T cell receptor beta chain is drawn from a study of response to subunit inactivated influenza vaccine. In TCRdb, the RT-PCR reads were re-called with MiXCR into one record per CDR3 protein. The data contain some 850,000 distinct CDR3 sequences, approximately 17% of them singletons. Study-level points and caveats: A suggestion made by the authors is that each seasonal influenza vaccination recruits few new T cells.

This clonotype was seen only a few times. Its specificity is not known. Source: PBMCs from blood, taken around 5 days after vaccination. This sequence originates from a man between 45 and 60 years old who received an inactivated influenza vaccine.

DNA of the CDR3: TGCAGTGCTCCCCCGGGTAGCGGGGTATACAATGAGCAGTTCTTC. This translates into CSAPPGSGVYNEQFF. This sequence joins TRBV20-1 and TRBJ2-1; 8 bases fit TRBD2. Germline CDR1 reads DFQATT; CDR2 reads SNEGSKA (reference sequence). This CDR3 is 15 amino acids long. V was pared by 5 bases and J by 4 bases, with 10 bases of the junction left unmatched.